This TCR beta chain comes out of a study of T cells in Graves' hyperthyroidism and ophthalmopathy. RNA transcripts yielded amplified TCR beta CDR3 regions. The HTBI primer set was used in a first-round RT-PCR of the TCR CDR3. TCRdb fed the multiplex PCR reads into MiXCR, producing one record per CDR3 protein. The sample records about 350,000 distinct CDR3 sequences, around 18% being singletons. This clonotype was detected many times. The CDR3 loop spans 15 amino acids. With V trimmed by 6 bases and J by 1 base, 8 bases remained unmatched. The V and J genes are TRBV12-3 or TRBV12-4 and TRBJ2-5; TRBD2 agrees at 7 bases. This sequence was found in a woman between 35 and 50 years old with Graves' ophthalmopathy. Sequenced material: blood. CDR3 DNA sequence: TGTGCCAGCAGGGGGGGGACGGACCCCCAAGAGACCCAGTACTTC. This sequence encodes CASRGGTDPQETQYF.